This T cell receptor beta chain stems from a study of Ad26.COV2.S vaccination and SARS-CoV-2 variants (dated by TCRdb to the early 2020s). Describing the broader study: Donors in the vaccine arm were drawn from COV1001, a phase I-IIa trial of Ad26.COV2.S in healthy adults that was multicentre, randomized, double-blind and placebo-controlled. Dosing of Ad26.COV2.S was intramuscular, at either 5x10^10 or 1x10^11 viral particles, delivered as one shot or as two shots spaced 56 days apart. TCRbeta repertoire sequencing was used to assess the specificity and breadth of SARS-CoV-2-reactive T cell receptors after Ad26.COV2.S vaccination. A total of approximately 30 samples were included in the TCR-sequenced set, comprising around 19 Ad26.COV2.S vaccine recipients, 5 placebo recipients and 8 SARS-CoV-2 convalescent individuals. Participants in the trial were split at random into five groups of five each, receiving low-dose or high-dose Ad26.COV2.S once or twice, or else placebo on both occasions. Investigators remained blinded to trial group allocation during experiments and outcome assessment. The paper as a whole reports these results and caveats: The study was not powered to compare responses between vaccine doses or regimens. Spike-specific TCR breadth was higher in Ad26.COV2.S recipients than in placebo recipients (P = 0.0014). The authors noted that the TCR breadth and depth analyses may have underestimated total T cell responses. Substantial breadth of spike-specific CD8+ and CD4+ T cell responses was reported after vaccination. Vaccine and placebo recipients had similar non-spike TCR breadth, a finding consistent with the vaccine containing only spike.

TCRbeta CDR3 regions were sequenced with the immunoSEQ Assay. After extraction, genomic DNA underwent amplification by bias-controlled multiplex PCR, followed by high-throughput sequencing. Processing in the source paper ran as follows. To quantify the absolute abundance of each unique TCRbeta CDR3 region, sequences were collapsed and filtered. T cell fraction was estimated by normalizing TCRbeta template counts to usable DNA, with usable DNA measured through amplification of reference genes found in all nucleated cells. Repertoire TCRs were annotated as SARS-CoV-2-specific by exact matching of V gene, CDR3 amino acid sequence and J gene to a known reactive TCR set. The reference SARS-CoV-2 TCR set was derived from MIRA and filtered for enrichment in COVID-19-positive ImmuneCODE repertoires, a step that removed public or cross-reactive TCRs. Using the MIRA antigens, annotated TCRs were further analysed by specific ORF or by position within an ORF. Breadth was defined as annotated unique rearrangements over total unique productive rearrangements; depth was the summed frequency of those rearrangements. TCR breadth was compared between groups using two-sided Wilcoxon rank-sum tests. What TCRdb holds here is the immuneACCESS table cut down to in-frame rearrangements. Part of the clones is not present; checked against another copy, under half of the missing clones reflect an unresolved V gene, and the others are unexplained. V, J and clone size were drawn from that table, and D and trimming were deduced from the DNA. The sample includes 320,000 or so clones, with 85% to 90% observed a single time. 5.5% of the sample belongs to the ten largest clones.

The germline V gene yields SGHTA for CDR1 and FQGTGA for CDR2. From cysteine to phenylalanine, the CDR3 is 15 amino acids long. The entry retains the CDR3 DNA only, 45 bases that are in frame from base 1. Clipping removes 2 bases from V and 3 bases from J, with 0 as the unmatched junction base count. Taken with the paper, the label for treatment or condition translates to: around 19 received Ad26.COV2.S at low or high dose, single or two shots; about 5 received placebo; per-sample allocation not given. For vaccine and placebo recipients, repertoires were sequenced using samples collected on day 63 after the first injection. In Cohort 1b, more than 20 adults aged 18-55 years were enrolled at a single site in Boston, USA, between 29 July and 7 August 2020. Ad26.COV2.S was a replication-incompetent adenovirus type 26 vector expressing a prefusion-stabilized SARS-CoV-2 spike protein from the original Wuhan strain.

Concerning this clone: Its antigen specificity is not known. No much larger clone exists at a distance of one base, and base qualities are not known.

This receptor was identified in a person between 18 and 65 years old who received the Ad26.COV2.S COVID-19 vaccine or a placebo. The V and J genes are TRBV7-3 and TRBJ2-5; TRBD2 aligns with 13 central bases. Source: peripheral blood, taken in a trial of Ad26.COV2.S vaccine versus placebo. The CDR3 protein is CASSLGTSGKETQYF. The base sequence is TGTGCCAGCAGCTTAGGGACTAGCGGGAAAGAGACCCAGTACTTC.